The clone carrying this TCR beta chain showed up just a few times. Antigen unknown. This sample was included in a study of T-cell memory formation after mild COVID-19. Study conclusions and caveats: Largely, contracting CD4+ clones fell within CM and EM, and contracting CD8+ clones within EMRA. Specificity for SARS-CoV-2 was not confirmed among the second-wave clones peaking on day 37. The study found balanced CD4/CD8 in clones contracting day 15 to 85 and a CD4+ lean in later expanders.

TCRdb reprocessed the 5' RACE reads via MiXCR and lists one record per CDR3 protein. The sample includes 450,000 or so distinct CDR3 sequences, 25% of them seen just once. The CDR3 has 16 residues. The germline CDR1 and CDR2 sequences are SGHAT and FQNNGV. V was shortened by 0 bases and J by 0 bases, with 11 bases between the two germline ends. The sequence was obtained from an adult woman who had mild COVID-19 (a few samples of this study predate the infection). Cell type and time point are not known. The chain is built from TRBV11-2 and TRBJ2-5; D is possibly TRBD1 or TRBD2 (5 bases each). Sequencing was carried out using PBMCs or a T cell subset sorted from them (not recorded which). CDR3 nucleotides: TGTGCCAGCAGCTTAGATGGGTGGGGGAACCAAGAGACCCAGTACTTC. It is translated as CASSLDGWGNQETQYF.